This TCR beta chain comes out of a study of T-cell memory formation after mild COVID-19. Points from the study as a whole: Of the contracting clones, CD4+ ones lay mainly in CM and EM, and CD8+ ones in EMRA. Researchers found some responding clones in pre-infection memory, a sign that cross-reactive memory joined. There was a balanced CD4/CD8 profile in clones contracting day 15 to 85, and later expanders leaned CD4+.

Turning to this clonotype: Its cognate antigen is unknown.

UMIs and sample barcodes were carried by the TCR alpha and TCR beta cDNA libraries that 5'RACE produced using constant-segment primers. TCRdb re-derived calls from the 5' RACE reads in MiXCR, one entry per CDR3 protein. Here the sample spans about 400,000 distinct CDR3 sequences, 15% to 20% being singletons. V lost 3 bases to trimming and J lost 8 bases, with 14 bases between them. Germline V gives CDR1 SGHNT, CDR2 YYREEE (reference sequence). The CDR3 is 13 residues long. The clonotype originates from a man aged 18 to 29 who had mild COVID-19 (a few samples of this study predate the infection). Cell type and time point are not known. Sequenced input: PBMCs or a T cell subset sorted from them (not recorded which). This chain links TRBV5-4 with TRBJ1-1; the D is unclear. CDR3 residues: CASSSQRTYEAFF. The CDR3, as DNA: TGTGCCAGCAGCTCTCAGAGAACCTACGAAGCTTTCTTT.